This TCR beta chain originates from a study of control samples from healthy donors and cancer patients. Data came from immunoSEQ multiplex PCR; TCRdb stores just in-frame clones and leaves some out. The data hold around 94,000 clones, with about 88% observed a single time. The CDR3 consists of 15 residues. Germline-derived CDR1 and CDR2 are MNHEY and SVGAGI. Trimming cost V 6 bases and J 2 bases; bases outside gene matches: 9. The sample holds one count of this clone. The clonotype comes from a woman aged 45-60 years in good health. Sequencing used blood. The genes are TRBV6-5 and TRBJ2-7; TRBD2 matches 8 bases. The CDR3 region has the DNA TGTGCCAGCAGACTAGCGGCCACCGTGGCCTACGAGCAGTACTTC. Residues: CASRLAATVAYEQYF.